The rows below give T cell receptor beta chains drawn from one sample of a study of T-cell reconstitution after alpha-beta-depleted transplantation in children. In TCRdb, the PCR reads were re-called with MiXCR into one record per CDR3 protein. The repertoire has hundreds of thousands of distinct CDR3 sequences, approximately 9.5% of them found once; the top ten carry around 6.2%. The input for sequencing was PBMCs from the stem cell graft donor, taken from the stem cell graft. All receptors derive from a human donor who donated a stem cell graft to a child with acute lymphoblastic leukemia. Both conserved end residues are part of each CDR3. D genes are given only for firm matches. Size is omitted from some rows. Given values are once, few, many or a class for expanded clones.

v_call,j_call,clone_size,d_call,cdr3_aa,cdr3_nt
TRBV12-3/TRBV12-4,TRBJ2-1,few,TRBD2,CASRAGLAGAWSNEQFF,TGTGCCAGCAGGGCGGGACTAGCGGGGGCCTGGAGCAATGAGCAGTTCTTC
TRBV10-2,TRBJ2-7,few,.,CASQRYEQYF,TGCGCCAGCCAGCGATATGAGCAGTACTTC
TRBV5-1,TRBJ2-3,.,TRBD2,CASRSTGTREDTQYF,TGCGCCAGCAGGTCAACCGGGACTAGGGAGGATACGCAGTATTTT
TRBV6-2/TRBV6-3,TRBJ2-1,many,TRBD1,CASNVQGNDNEQFF,TGTGCCAGCAATGTACAGGGGAACGACAATGAGCAGTTCTTC
TRBV6-1,TRBJ2-7,.,.,CASSPQGRGVQYF,TGTGCCAGCAGTCCACAGGGCAGGGGAGTGCAGTACTTC
TRBV6-5,TRBJ2-1,.,.,CASSYQGGGLSYNEQFF,TGTGCCAGCAGTTACCAGGGGGGGGGCCTCTCCTACAATGAGCAGTTCTTC
TRBV29-1,TRBJ2-6,.,.,CSVEGYSGANVLTF,TGCAGCGTTGAAGGGTACTCTGGGGCCAACGTCCTGACTTTC
TRBV6-5,TRBJ1-2,few,.,CASSYAQDFWDGYTF,TGTGCCAGCAGTTACGCACAGGACTTTTGGGATGGCTACACCTTC
TRBV6-5,TRBJ1-1,many,.,CASSYQVNTEAFF,TGTGCCAGCAGTTACCAGGTGAACACTGAAGCTTTCTTT
TRBV27,TRBJ1-6,few,TRBD1,CASSPWTGGNSPLHF,TGTGCCAGCAGTCCCTGGACAGGAGGAAATTCACCCCTCCACTTT
TRBV20-1,TRBJ2-7,.,.,CSARDRLSSSYEQYF,TGCAGTGCTAGAGATCGGCTATCCAGCTCCTACGAGCAGTACTTC
TRBV5-1,TRBJ2-1,few,.,CASSLGSPVDEQFF,TGCGCCAGCAGCTTGGGATCGCCGGTGGATGAGCAGTTCTTC
TRBV15,TRBJ1-2,.,.,CATSSGGGYTF,TGTGCCACCAGCAGTGGAGGTGGCTACACCTTC
TRBV7-8,TRBJ2-1,.,TRBD2,CASSLGLAVYNEQFF,TGTGCCAGCAGCTTAGGTCTAGCGGTATACAATGAGCAGTTCTTC
TRBV24-1,TRBJ1-2,few,.,CATSAGSRDGYTF,TGTGCCACCAGTGCCGGGAGCCGGGATGGCTACACCTTC
TRBV27,TRBJ2-7,once,TRBD1,CASSPGQGLGEQYF,TGTGCCAGCAGTCCAGGACAGGGACTGGGCGAGCAGTACTTC
TRBV12-3/TRBV12-4,TRBJ1-4,.,TRBD1,CASSSGTATNEKLFF,TGTGCCAGCAGTTCCGGGACAGCAACTAATGAAAAACTGTTTTTT
TRBV10-3,TRBJ2-7,many,.,CAITPGPRESYEQYF,TGTGCCATCACCCCAGGCCCCCGGGAGTCCTACGAGCAGTACTTC
TRBV19,TRBJ2-5,many,.,CASSTGTQETQYF,TGTGCCAGTAGTACTGGGACCCAAGAGACCCAGTACTTC
TRBV20-1,TRBJ2-1,.,.,CSAGTDVGPYDEQFF,TGCAGTGCTGGAACGGACGTGGGACCCTACGATGAGCAGTTCTTC
TRBV7-8,TRBJ2-3,few,.,CASSFLGIPDTQYF,TGTGCCAGCAGCTTTTTAGGTATTCCAGATACGCAGTATTTT
TRBV5-1,TRBJ2-7,few,TRBD1,CASSSRQGYEQYF,TGCGCCAGCAGCAGTAGACAGGGCTACGAGCAGTACTTC